Reported below is one TCR beta chain. Its antigen is as yet unknown. The source of the sample is a study of cytomegalovirus exposure and HLA in healthy donors. Study results and caveats: High specificity and sensitivity for cytomegalovirus status were reported for the classifier.

This PCR relied on a set of 60 Vbeta primers and 13 Jbeta primers. The repertoire was sequenced with immunoSEQ multiplex PCR; TCRdb's copy has only in-frame clones and lacks some. The sample yields about 160,000 clones, 75% to 85% seen once. Germline assignment: CDR1 SGHKS and CDR2 YYEKEE (reference sequence). The V segment lost 2 bases and the J segment 7 bases; nucleotides outside the gene matches: 7. The CDR3 totals 15 residues. This cohort consisted of healthy bone marrow donors. The clonotype was recovered from a girl aged 2-10 years in good health and CMV-seropositive. The material sequenced was PBMCs. The chain links TRBV5-5 to TRBJ2-2, with TRBD2 identical over 8 bases. CDR3 sequence: CASSLAGALGGELFF. CDR3 DNA: TGTGCCAGCAGCTTAGCGGGGGCACTTGGCGGGGAGCTGTTTTTT.